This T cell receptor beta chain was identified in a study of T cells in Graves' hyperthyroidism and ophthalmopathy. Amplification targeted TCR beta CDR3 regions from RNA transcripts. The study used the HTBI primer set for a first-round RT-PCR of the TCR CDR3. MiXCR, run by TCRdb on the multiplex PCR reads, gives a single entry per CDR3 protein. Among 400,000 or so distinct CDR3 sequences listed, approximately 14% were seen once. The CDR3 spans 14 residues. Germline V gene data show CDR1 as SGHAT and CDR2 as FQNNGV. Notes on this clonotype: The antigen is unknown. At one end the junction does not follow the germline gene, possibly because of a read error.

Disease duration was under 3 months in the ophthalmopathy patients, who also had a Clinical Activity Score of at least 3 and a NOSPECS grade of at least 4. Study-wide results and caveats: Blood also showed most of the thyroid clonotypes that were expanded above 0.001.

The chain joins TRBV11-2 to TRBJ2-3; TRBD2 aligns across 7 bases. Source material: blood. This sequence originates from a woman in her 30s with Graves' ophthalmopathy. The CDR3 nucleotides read TGTGCCAGCAGCTTAGGCGGGGGTACAGATATGCAGTATTTT. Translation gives CASSLGGGTDMQYF.